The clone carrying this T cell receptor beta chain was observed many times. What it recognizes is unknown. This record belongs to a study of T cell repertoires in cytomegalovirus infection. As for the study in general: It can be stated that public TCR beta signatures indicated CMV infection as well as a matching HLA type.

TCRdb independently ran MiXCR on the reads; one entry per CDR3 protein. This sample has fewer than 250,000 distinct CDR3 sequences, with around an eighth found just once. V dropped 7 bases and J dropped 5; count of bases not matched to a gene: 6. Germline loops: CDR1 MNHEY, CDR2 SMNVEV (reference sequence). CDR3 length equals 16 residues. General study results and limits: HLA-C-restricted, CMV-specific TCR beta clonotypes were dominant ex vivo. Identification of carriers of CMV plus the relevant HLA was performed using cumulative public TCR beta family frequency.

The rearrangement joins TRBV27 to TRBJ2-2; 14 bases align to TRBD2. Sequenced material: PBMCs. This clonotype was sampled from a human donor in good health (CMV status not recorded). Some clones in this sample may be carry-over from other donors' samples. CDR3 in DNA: TGTGCCAGCAAGGGACTAGCGGGAGTGGGGACCGGGGAGCTGTTTTTT. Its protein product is CASKGLAGVGTGELFF.